This T cell receptor beta chain was profiled in a study of blood T cell repertoires in COVID-19. Study in general: COVID-19 samples, acute and convalescent, were from the United States, Italy and Spain.

Using immunoSEQ multiplex PCR, the repertoire was profiled, and TCRdb retains in-frame clones only, with some absent. The data contain under 350,000 clones, around 89% of them singletons. The CDR3 is made up of 17 amino acids. Germline CDR1 is SGHNT and CDR2 is YYREEE (reference sequence). V lost 1 base, J lost 0 bases, and 14 bases lay in between. The sample comprised peripheral blood. The sequence was obtained from a man aged 35 to 55 with acute or convalescent COVID-19. The chain has TRBV5-4 and TRBJ2-1; D might be TRBD2 (5 bases). In nucleotides, the CDR3 is TGTGCCAGCAGCTTGTCCGACTCGGGGAGCTCCTACAATGAGCAGTTCTTC. Its translation: CASSLSDSGSSYNEQFF.